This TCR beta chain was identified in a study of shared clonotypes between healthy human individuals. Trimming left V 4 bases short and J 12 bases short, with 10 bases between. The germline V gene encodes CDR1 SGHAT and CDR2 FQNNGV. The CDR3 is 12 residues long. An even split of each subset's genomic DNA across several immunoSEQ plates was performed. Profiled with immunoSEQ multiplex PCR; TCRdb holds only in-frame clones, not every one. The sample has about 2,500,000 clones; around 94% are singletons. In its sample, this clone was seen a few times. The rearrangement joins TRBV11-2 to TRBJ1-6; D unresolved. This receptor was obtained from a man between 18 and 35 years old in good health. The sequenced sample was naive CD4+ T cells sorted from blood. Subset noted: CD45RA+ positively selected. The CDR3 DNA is TGTGCCAGCAGCTGGTGGAGCGAACCCCTCCACTTT. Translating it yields CASSWWSEPLHF.